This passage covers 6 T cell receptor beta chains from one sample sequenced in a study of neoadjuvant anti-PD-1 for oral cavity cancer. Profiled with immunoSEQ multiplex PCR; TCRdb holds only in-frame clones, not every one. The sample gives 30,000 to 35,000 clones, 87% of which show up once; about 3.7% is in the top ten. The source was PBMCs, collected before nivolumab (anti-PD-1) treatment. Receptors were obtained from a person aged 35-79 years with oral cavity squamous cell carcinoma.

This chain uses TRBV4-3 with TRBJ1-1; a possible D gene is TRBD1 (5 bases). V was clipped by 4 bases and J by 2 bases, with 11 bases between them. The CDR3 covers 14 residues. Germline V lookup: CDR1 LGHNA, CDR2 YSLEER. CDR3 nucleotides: TGCGCCAGCAGCCCAACAGGCCCCAACACTGAAGCTTTCTTT. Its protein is CASSPTGPNTEAFF.

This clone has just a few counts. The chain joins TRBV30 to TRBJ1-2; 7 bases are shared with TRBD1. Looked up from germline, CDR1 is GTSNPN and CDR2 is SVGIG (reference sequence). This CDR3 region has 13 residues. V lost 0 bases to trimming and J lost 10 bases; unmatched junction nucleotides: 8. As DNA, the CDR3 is TGTGCCTGGAGTGTAGGGACAGTGGTGATCTACACCTTC. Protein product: CAWSVGTVVIYTF.

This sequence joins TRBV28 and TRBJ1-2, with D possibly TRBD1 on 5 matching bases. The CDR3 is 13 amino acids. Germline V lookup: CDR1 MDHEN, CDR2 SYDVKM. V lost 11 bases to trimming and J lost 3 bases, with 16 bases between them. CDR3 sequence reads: CAGSDGGYYGYTF. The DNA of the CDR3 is TGTGCCGGTTCGGACGGGGGGTACTATGGCTACACCTTC.

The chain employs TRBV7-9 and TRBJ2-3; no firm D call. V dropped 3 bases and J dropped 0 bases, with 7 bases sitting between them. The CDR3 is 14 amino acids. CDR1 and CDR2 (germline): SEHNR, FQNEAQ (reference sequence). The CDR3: CASSLQASTDTQYF. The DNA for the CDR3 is TGTGCCAGCAGCTTGCAAGCTAGCACAGATACGCAGTATTTT.

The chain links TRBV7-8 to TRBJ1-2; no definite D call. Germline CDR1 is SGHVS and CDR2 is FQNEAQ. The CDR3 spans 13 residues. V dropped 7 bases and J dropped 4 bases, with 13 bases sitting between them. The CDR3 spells CASTESDVYGYTF. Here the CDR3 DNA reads TGTGCCAGCACCGAGTCGGATGTCTATGGCTACACCTTC.

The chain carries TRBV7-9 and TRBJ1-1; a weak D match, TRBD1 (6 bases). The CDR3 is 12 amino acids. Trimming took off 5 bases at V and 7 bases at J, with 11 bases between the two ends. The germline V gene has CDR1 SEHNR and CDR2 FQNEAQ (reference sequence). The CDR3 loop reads CASSVDRYEAFF. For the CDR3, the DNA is TGTGCCAGCAGCGTGGACAGATATGAAGCTTTCTTT.